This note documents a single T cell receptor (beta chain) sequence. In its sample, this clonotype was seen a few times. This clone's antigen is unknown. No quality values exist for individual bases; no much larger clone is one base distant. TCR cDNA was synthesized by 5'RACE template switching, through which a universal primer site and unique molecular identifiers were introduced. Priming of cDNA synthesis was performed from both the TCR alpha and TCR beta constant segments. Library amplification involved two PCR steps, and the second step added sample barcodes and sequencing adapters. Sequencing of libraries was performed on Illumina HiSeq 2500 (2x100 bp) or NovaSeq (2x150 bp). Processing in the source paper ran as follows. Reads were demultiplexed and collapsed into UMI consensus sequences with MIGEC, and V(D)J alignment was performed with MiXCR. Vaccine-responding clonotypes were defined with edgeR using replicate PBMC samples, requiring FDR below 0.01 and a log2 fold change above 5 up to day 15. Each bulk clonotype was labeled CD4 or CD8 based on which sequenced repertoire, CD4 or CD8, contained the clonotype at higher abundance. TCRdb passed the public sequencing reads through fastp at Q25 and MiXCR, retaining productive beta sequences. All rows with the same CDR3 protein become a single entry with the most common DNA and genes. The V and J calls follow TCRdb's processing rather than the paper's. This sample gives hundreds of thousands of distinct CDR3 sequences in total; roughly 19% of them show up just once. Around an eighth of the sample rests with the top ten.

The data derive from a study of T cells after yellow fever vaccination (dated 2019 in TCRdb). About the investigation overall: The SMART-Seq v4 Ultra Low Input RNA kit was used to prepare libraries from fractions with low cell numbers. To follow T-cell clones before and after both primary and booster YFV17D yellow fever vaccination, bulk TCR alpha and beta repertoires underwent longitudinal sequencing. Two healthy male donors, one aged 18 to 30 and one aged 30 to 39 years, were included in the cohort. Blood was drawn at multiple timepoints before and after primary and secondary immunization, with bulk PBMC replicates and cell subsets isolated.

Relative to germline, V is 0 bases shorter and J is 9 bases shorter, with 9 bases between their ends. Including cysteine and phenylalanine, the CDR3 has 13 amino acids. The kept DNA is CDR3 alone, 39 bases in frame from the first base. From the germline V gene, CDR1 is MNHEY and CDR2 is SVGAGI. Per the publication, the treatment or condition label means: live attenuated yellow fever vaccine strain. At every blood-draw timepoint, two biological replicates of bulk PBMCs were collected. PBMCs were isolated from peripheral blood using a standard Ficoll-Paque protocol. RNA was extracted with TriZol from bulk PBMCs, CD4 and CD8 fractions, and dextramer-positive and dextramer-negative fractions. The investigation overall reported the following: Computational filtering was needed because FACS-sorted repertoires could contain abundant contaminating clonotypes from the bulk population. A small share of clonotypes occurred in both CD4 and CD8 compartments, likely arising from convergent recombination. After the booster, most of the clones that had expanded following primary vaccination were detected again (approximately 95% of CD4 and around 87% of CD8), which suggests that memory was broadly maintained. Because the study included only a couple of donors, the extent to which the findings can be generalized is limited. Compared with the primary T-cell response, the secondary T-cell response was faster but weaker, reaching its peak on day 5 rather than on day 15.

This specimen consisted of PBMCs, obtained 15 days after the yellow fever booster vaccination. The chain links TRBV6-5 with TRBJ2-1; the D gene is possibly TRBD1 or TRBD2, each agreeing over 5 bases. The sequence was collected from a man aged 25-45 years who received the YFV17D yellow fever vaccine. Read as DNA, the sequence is TGTGCCAGCAGTTACTCGTCGAGGGGTGAGCAGTTCTTC. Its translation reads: CASSYSSRGEQFF.